The 10 T cell receptor beta chains below come from one sample, sequenced in a study of T cell repertoires in cytomegalovirus infection. TCRdb recomputed calls from the reads with MiXCR, one row per CDR3 protein. The sample has some 350,000 distinct CDR3 sequences, 15% to 20% seen once; the top ten hold 8.5% to 10%. Sample: PBMCs. The receptor source for this set is a human donor in good health (CMV status not recorded). Some clones in this sample may be carry-over from other donors' samples.

This clonotype was counted between two and nine times. The chain recombines TRBV23-1 with TRBJ1-5; D is ambiguous. TRBV23-1 is treated as an ORF (open reading frame) with a function not yet certain. Between the trimmed V and J ends, which lost 0 bases and 5 bases, there was a span of 11 bases. This CDR3 is built from 15 residues. This CDR3 reads CASSQSAHNDQPQHF. The CDR3 nucleotides read TGCGCCAGCAGTCAATCAGCCCACAACGATCAGCCCCAGCATTTT.

This clonotype came up a few times. This chain uses TRBV28 with TRBJ1-4; D unclear. The CDR3 is 14 residues long. Germline V lookup: CDR1 MDHEN, CDR2 SYDVKM. Trimming cost V 4 bases and J 8 bases, with 14 bases left between them. As DNA, the CDR3 is TGTGCCAGCAGTTCGGGCGGACGGGTGGAAAAACTGTTTTTT. Residues: CASSSGGRVEKLFF.

This clonotype has a handful of counts. The gene calls are TRBV27 and TRBJ1-2; D is undetermined. CDR1 MNHEY and CDR2 SMNVEV come from the germline V gene (reference sequence). The CDR3 length is 16 residues. V shed 1 base and J shed 2 bases, with 14 bases lying between them. The CDR3 sequence: CASSLFGRRANYGYTF. CDR3 nucleotides: TGTGCCAGCAGTTTATTCGGCAGGAGGGCAAACTATGGCTACACCTTC.

V usage is TRBV2 and J usage is TRBJ1-2; D not certain. The CDR3 has 13 residues. The V gene's germline CDR1 is SNHLY and CDR2 FYNNEI. Trimming removed 4 bases at V and 3 bases at J, with 9 bases between. CDR3 bases: TGTGCCAGCAGTGGTCAGAGTTACTATGGCTACACCTTC. Its translation is CASSGQSYYGYTF.

This clonotype was counted at least ten times. The V and J genes are TRBV7-2 and TRBJ1-2; no reliable D call. V lost 3 bases and J lost 6, with 8 bases in between. The germline CDR1 and CDR2 sequences are SGHTA and FQGNSA. The CDR3 runs to 12 residues. CDR3 sequence reads: CASSFSLDGYTF. The CDR3 nucleotides read TGTGCCAGCAGCTTTAGTCTTGATGGCTACACCTTC.

This clonotype has at least ten counts. The chain recombines TRBV5-1 with TRBJ2-1; 10 bases map to TRBD2. CDR3 length: 15 residues. V shed 9 bases and J 7 bases; nucleotides not matched to a gene: 13. CDR1 and CDR2 (germline): SGHRS, YFSETQ. As DNA, the CDR3 is TGCGCCACTCAGCCTCCTAGCGGGAGAAAGAATGAGCAGTTCTTC. Encoded protein: CATQPPSGRKNEQFF.

Comment on this clonotype: The CDR3 end shows no conserved phenylalanine or tryptophan, and so a read error is likely. The genes are TRBV7-9 and TRBJ1-4; D possibly corresponds to TRBD1 (6 bases). The germline V gene has CDR1 SEHNR and CDR2 FQNEAQ (reference sequence). The CDR3 loop spans 14 amino acids. V dropped 1 base and J dropped 8 bases, with 11 bases sitting between them. The chain's CDR3 is CASSLEGTREKLFV. Written as DNA, the CDR3 is TGTGCCAGCAGCTTAGAAGGGACACGCGAAAAACTGTTTGTT.

This CDR3 is CASSPGTSGRETQYF. CDR3 bases: TGTGCCAGCAGCCCGGGGACTAGCGGGAGAGAGACCCAGTACTTC. This chain joins TRBV6-5 and TRBJ2-5, with 14 nucleotides matching TRBD2. With V trimmed by 6 bases and J by 4 bases, 4 bases remained unmatched. The CDR3 consists of 15 residues. From germline, CDR1 is MNHEY and CDR2 SVGAGI.

This rearrangement joins TRBV10-2 to TRBJ1-2; tentative D call: TRBD1 (6 bases). Trimming left V 8 bases short and J 0 bases short, with 10 bases between. The CDR3 consists of 13 residues. CDR1 and CDR2 (germline): WSHSY, SAAADI. The CDR3 bases are TGCGCCAGCTCTTGGACAGCTAACTATGGCTACACCTTC. This codes for CASSWTANYGYTF.

This clonotype was recorded at least ten times. This chain uses TRBV12-3 or TRBV12-4 with TRBJ2-1; 9 bases map to TRBD1. This CDR3 comprises 14 residues. Trimming at V came to 2 bases and at J to 7 bases, leaving 3 bases not matched to a gene. Written as DNA, the CDR3 is TGTGCCAGCAGTTTATCGGACAGGGGAAATGAGCAGTTCTTC. It translates to CASSLSDRGNEQFF.